Presented here are 31 T cell receptor beta chains from one specimen sequenced in a study of T-cell memory formation after mild COVID-19. Each CDR3 protein gets one entry after TCRdb re-called the 5' RACE reads with MiXCR. The sample carries fewer than 250,000 distinct CDR3 sequences, roughly a tenth recorded once. Sample: PBMCs or a T cell subset sorted from them (not recorded which). The receptors come from a man between 18 and 35 years old who had mild COVID-19 (a few samples of this study predate the infection). Cell type and time point are not known.

V is TRBV5-6 and J is TRBJ2-5, with D tentatively TRBD1 (6 bases). There are 14 residues in the CDR3. The V gene's germline CDR1 is SGHDT and CDR2 YYEEEE. Trimming left V 2 bases short and J 5 bases short, with 13 bases between. CDR3 sequence reads: CASSLVRGRETQYF. Here the CDR3 DNA reads TGTGCCAGCAGCTTAGTCAGGGGCAGGGAGACCCAGTACTTC.

The table lists this clonotype with a few counts. The V call is TRBV7-3, the J call TRBJ2-1; 7 bases line up with TRBD1. With V trimmed by 5 bases and J by 3 bases, 10 bases remained unmatched. This CDR3 region has 16 residues. In germline, CDR1 is SGHTA, CDR2 FQGTGA. CDR3 sequence (DNA): TGTGCCAGCAGCCTGATAGGGACAGCTTACTACAATGAGCAGTTCTTC. It translates to CASSLIGTAYYNEQFF.

The chain is built from TRBV14 and TRBJ2-7; TRBD1 matches at 10 bases. Germline V lookup: CDR1 SGHDN, CDR2 FVKESK. CDR3 length equals 14 residues. After removal of 4 bases from V and 5 bases from J, the junction contained 5 bases not matched to a gene. The CDR3 reads CASSLRQGANEQYF. The DNA of the CDR3 is TGTGCCAGCAGCCTTCGACAGGGGGCTAACGAGCAGTACTTC.

This clonotype came up a few times. The chain employs TRBV4-3 and TRBJ2-3; no definite D call. The CDR3 has 14 amino acids. Looked up from germline, CDR1 is LGHNA and CDR2 is YSLEER. The V end lost 0 bases, the J end lost 5 bases, and 9 bases lay between the germline ends. CDR3 sequence (DNA): TGCGCCAGCAGCCAAGACAGGCCCAGAGATACGCAGTATTTT. Residues: CASSQDRPRDTQYF.

The chain couples TRBV29-1 to TRBJ1-1; 9 nucleotides match TRBD1. Unmatched junction bases numbered 5, after V lost 1 base and J lost 5 bases. Germline CDR1 is SQVTM and CDR2 is ANQGSEA. The CDR3 extends over 14 amino acids. The CDR3 sequence is CSVEAWGQGTEAFF. The CDR3 region has the DNA TGCAGCGTTGAAGCCTGGGGACAGGGAACTGAAGCTTTCTTT.

The chain uses TRBV28 and TRBJ1-5; D not resolved. The CDR3 extends over 14 amino acids. The ends were cut back, 8 bases at V and 0 bases at J, with 11 bases in the middle. Germline V gene sequence: CDR1 MDHEN, CDR2 SYDVKM. In DNA, the CDR3 is TGTGCCAGCGGACTCCTGAGTAGCAATCAGCCCCAGCATTTT. It translates to CASGLLSSNQPQHF.

This clonotype turned up a few times. This sequence joins TRBV4-3 and TRBJ1-2; D remains unclear. This CDR3 is 13 amino acids long. Trimming took off 0 bases at V and 4 bases at J, with 6 bases between the two ends. CDR1 and CDR2 from the germline V gene are LGHNA and YSLEER. The CDR3 nucleotides are TGCGCCAGCAGCCAAGAGGGTCTCTATGGCTACACCTTC. Its translation is CASSQEGLYGYTF.

This clonotype was observed a handful of times. V is TRBV3-1 and J is TRBJ1-5; D unclear. This CDR3 is 14 amino acids long. The ends were cut back, 3 bases at V and 3 bases at J, with 9 bases in the middle. Germline loops: CDR1 LGHDT, CDR2 YNNKEL (reference sequence). CDR3 DNA sequence: TGTGCCAGCAGCCAGGATGGGTACAATCAGCCCCAGCATTTT. As protein: CASSQDGYNQPQHF.

The table lists this clonotype with many counts. This chain joins TRBV15 and TRBJ2-5; 9 bases match TRBD1. The CDR3 is 15 residues long. V lost 5 bases, J lost 3 bases, and 7 bases stayed unmatched. CDR1 and CDR2 from the germline V gene are LNHNV and YYDKDF (reference sequence). The CDR3 loop reads CATSRDRGWEETQYF. The CDR3 nucleotides are TGTGCCACCAGCCGTGACAGGGGGTGGGAAGAGACCCAGTACTTC.

This clonotype was seen more than once but under ten times. The rearrangement links TRBV20-1 to TRBJ1-5; tentatively, D is TRBD1 (6 bases). V lost 5 bases, J lost 2 bases, and 13 bases lay in between. Germline V lookup: CDR1 DFQATT, CDR2 SNEGSKA (reference sequence). The CDR3 is 14 residues long. The CDR3 region is CSASQGLGNQPQHF. CDR3 nucleotides: TGCAGTGCTTCACAGGGTTTAGGCAATCAGCCCCAGCATTTT.

V and J are TRBV9 and TRBJ1-6; no clear D gene. Deletions cut 4 bases from V and 0 bases from J, with 8 bases between. This CDR3 spans 15 amino acids. Per germline, CDR1 SGDLS and CDR2 YYNGEE. The DNA for the CDR3 is TGTGCCAGCAGCCGGGAGGGCTCCTATAATTCACCCCTCCACTTT. It codes for CASSREGSYNSPLHF. The full variable domain, completed using reference TRBV9 and TRBJ1-6, is DSGVTQTPKHLITATGQRVTLRCSPRSGDLSVYWYQQSLDQGLQFLIQYYNGEERAKGNILERFSAQQFPDLHSELNLSSLELGDSALYFCASSREGSYNSPLHFGNGTRLTVT.

The V and J genes are TRBV7-9 and TRBJ2-5; 8 nucleotides agree with TRBD2. V trimming: 4 bases; J trimming: 4 bases; junction bases outside the gene matches: 5. This CDR3 has 14 residues. Germline lookup yields CDR1 SEHNR and CDR2 FQNEAQ (reference sequence). The CDR3 DNA follows: TGTGCCAGCAGCTATACTAGCGGCCGAGAGACCCAGTACTTC. Translating gives CASSYTSGRETQYF.

The V gene is TRBV29-1, the J gene TRBJ1-2; D gene unclear. Germline values: CDR1 SQVTM, CDR2 ANQGSEA. V gave up 4 bases and J gave up 1 base, with 7 bases separating them. The CDR3 consists of 12 residues. The CDR3 DNA reads as TGCAGCGTTGTGAAGGGTAACTATGGCTACACCTTC. Protein: CSVVKGNYGYTF. Full variable domain (outside the CDR3, taken from reference TRBV29-1 and TRBJ1-2): SAVISQKPSRDICQRGTSLTIQCQVDSQVTMMFWYRQQPGQSLTLIATANQGSEATYESGFVIDKFPISRPNLTFSTLTVSNMSPEDSSIYLCSVVKGNYGYTFGSGTRLTVV.

This clonotype was found many times. V and J are TRBV5-1 and TRBJ2-4; no definite D call. Trimming removed 0 bases at V and 7 bases at J, with 11 bases between. The CDR3 totals 14 residues. The germline V gene has CDR1 SGHRS and CDR2 YFSETQ. The CDR3 DNA sequence: TGCGCCAGCAGCTTGGAGACCCCTCAGAACATTCAGTACTTC. Residues: CASSLETPQNIQYF.

The chain has TRBV11-2 and TRBJ1-4, with 7 bases that match TRBD1. Per the germline V gene, CDR1 is SGHAT and CDR2 is FQNNGV. The CDR3 runs 14 residues. J gave up 8 bases and V 10 bases, and 13 bases lay outside the gene matches. CDR3 sequence: CATAPSGTAEKLFF. Here the CDR3 DNA reads TGTGCCACAGCCCCCTCCGGGACAGCGGAAAAACTGTTTTTT.

The chain links TRBV6-5 to TRBJ1-4; D perhaps matches TRBD1 (5 bases). The CDR3 totals 14 residues. CDR1 is MNHEY and CDR2 is SVGAGI in the germline V gene. V was trimmed by 8 bases and J by 8 bases, leaving 18 bases between them. CDR3 nucleotide sequence: TGTGCCAGCCGGTCTGTGGGGGTAGGGGAAAAACTGTTTTTT. This gives the protein CASRSVGVGEKLFF.

This clonotype was detected only a few times. The CDR3 reads CASPRQGIGETQYF. In DNA form, the CDR3 reads TGTGCCAGCCCTCGACAGGGAATAGGAGAGACCCAGTACTTC. This chain links TRBV27 with TRBJ2-5; 7 nucleotides line up with TRBD1. This CDR3 comprises 14 residues. V shed 8 bases, J shed 4 bases, and the junction held 10 bases outside the gene matches. Germline V gives CDR1 MNHEY, CDR2 SMNVEV (reference sequence).

This clonotype was counted between two and nine times. The chain combines TRBV9 with TRBJ1-6; 11 bases match TRBD1. CDR1 and CDR2 from the germline V gene are SGDLS and YYNGEE. This CDR3 is 15 amino acids long. Germline trimming cut 0 bases from V and 9 bases from J; bases unmatched to any gene: 2. CDR3 residues: CASSVGTGGSSPLHF. DNA of the CDR3: TGTGCCAGCAGCGTAGGGACAGGGGGCTCTTCACCCCTCCACTTT.

In this sample, this clonotype turned up a few times. This sequence joins TRBV9 and TRBJ1-1; a possible D gene is TRBD1 (6 bases). V was clipped by 2 bases and J by 0 bases, with 8 bases between them. Germline V gives CDR1 SGDLS, CDR2 YYNGEE. CDR3 length: 14 amino acids. The CDR3 sequence: CASSVDRLNTEAFF. CDR3 sequence (DNA): TGTGCCAGCAGCGTTGACAGGCTGAACACTGAAGCTTTCTTT. The variable domain in full, completed from reference TRBV9 and TRBJ1-1, reads DSGVTQTPKHLITATGQRVTLRCSPRSGDLSVYWYQQSLDQGLQFLIQYYNGEERAKGNILERFSAQQFPDLHSELNLSSLELGDSALYFCASSVDRLNTEAFFGQGTRLTVV.

V gene TRBV5-5 combines with J gene TRBJ2-2, with 8 bases that match TRBD1. The V and J ends lost 5 bases and 1 base, in that order; junction bases with no gene match: 4. The CDR3 runs 15 residues. Germline CDR1 and CDR2: SGHKS and YYEKEE (reference sequence). CDR3 sequence (DNA): TGTGCCAGCAGAACCGGGACAGGGAACACCGGGGAGCTGTTTTTT. This translates into CASRTGTGNTGELFF. The whole variable domain, filled in from reference TRBV5-5 and TRBJ2-2, reads DAGVTQSPTHLIKTRGQQVTLRCSPISGHKSVSWYQQVLGQGPQFIFQYYEKEERGRGNFPDRFSARQFPNYSSELNVNALLLGDSALYLCASRTGTGNTGELFFGEGSRLTVL.

This clonotype was counted a few times. The V and J genes are TRBV5-1 and TRBJ1-1; D possibly corresponds to TRBD1 (6 bases). V lost 5 bases to trimming and J lost 6 bases, with 14 bases between them. Germline CDR1 is SGHRS and CDR2 is YFSETQ. The CDR3 spans 13 residues. CDR3 nucleotides: TGCGCCAGCAGTGACCTGCAGGGGCCTGAAGCTTTCTTT. Translation: CASSDLQGPEAFF.

The genes are TRBV20-1 and TRBJ1-2; 10 nucleotides line up with TRBD1. V was pared by 5 bases and J by 8 bases, with 11 bases of the junction left unmatched. CDR1 and CDR2 from the germline V gene are DFQATT and SNEGSKA (reference sequence). CDR3 length: 14 residues. DNA for the CDR3: TGCAGTGCTGAACGCCCCGGGACAGGGGAAGGCTACACCTTC. It codes for CSAERPGTGEGYTF.

This clonotype has just a few counts. The chain carries TRBV5-4 and TRBJ2-1, with D possibly matching TRBD1 (6 bases). The V gene's germline CDR1 is SGHNT and CDR2 YYREEE (reference sequence). The CDR3 length is 13 residues. With 4 bases removed from V and 4 bases from J, the gap between germline ends came to 9 bases. CDR3 coding DNA: TGTGCCAGCAGCCGAGGGGGTTACAATGAGCAGTTCTTC. The encoded protein is CASSRGGYNEQFF.

This clonotype was detected a few times. The chain employs TRBV27 and TRBJ1-2; D is unresolved. Germline CDR1 MNHEY, CDR2 SMNVEV (reference sequence). The germline V and J ends were trimmed by 5 bases and 4 bases, with 14 bases remaining between them. The CDR3 length is 14 residues. CDR3 in amino acids: CASSTGLGTYGYTF. CDR3 coding DNA: TGTGCCAGCAGTACCGGGCTGGGTACCTATGGCTACACCTTC.

This clonotype was detected a few times. The chain has TRBV6-5 and TRBJ2-2; D is perhaps TRBD2 (6 bases). Germline values: CDR1 MNHEY, CDR2 SVGAGI. V was shortened by 5 bases and J by 1 base, with 14 bases between the two germline ends. This CDR3 is built from 16 residues. Written as DNA, the CDR3 is TGTGCCAGCAGTGCCTTGGCGGGAAGGAACACCGGGGAGCTGTTTTTT. Its protein product is CASSALAGRNTGELFF.

This clonotype was seen repeatedly, ten times or more. The CDR3 reads CASSRGETQYF. CDR3 DNA: TGTGCCAGCAGCCGAGGGGAGACCCAGTACTTC. The chain employs TRBV7-2 and TRBJ2-5; D is perhaps TRBD2 (5 bases). Trimming cost V 5 bases and J 5 bases, with 6 bases left between them. CDR3 length equals 11 residues. Germline V gives CDR1 SGHTA, CDR2 FQGNSA.

The chain employs TRBV5-4 and TRBJ2-3; perhaps TRBD1 as D (7 bases). The germline V gene encodes CDR1 SGHNT and CDR2 YYREEE (reference sequence). The V end lost 3 bases, the J end lost 3 bases, and 11 bases lay between the germline ends. The CDR3 has 14 residues. The CDR3 loop is CASSYGGQTDTQYF. For the CDR3, the DNA is TGTGCCAGCAGCTACGGGGGACAGACAGATACGCAGTATTTT.

The V gene is TRBV20-1, the J gene TRBJ1-4, with TRBD1 identical over 7 bases. Germline assignment: CDR1 DFQATT and CDR2 SNEGSKA (reference sequence). CDR3 length equals 14 residues. V lost 3 bases and J lost 7; bases outside the gene matches: 8. The CDR3 DNA sequence: TGCAGTGCTAGCCCCGGGACAGATGGTGAAAAACTGTTTTTT. Translated, it gives CSASPGTDGEKLFF.

A few counts support this clonotype. This chain connects TRBV19 to TRBJ1-5, with a weak D call TRBD1 (6 bases). The V and J ends lost 8 bases and 11 bases respectively, with 22 bases between them. The CDR3 is 14 amino acids. CDR1 and CDR2 from the germline V gene are LNHDA and SQIVND (reference sequence). This chain's CDR3 is CASLGQRASGAQHF. CDR3 bases: TGTGCCAGTCTCGGACAGCGGGCTTCGGGAGCCCAGCATTTT.

V is TRBV5-1 and J is TRBJ1-1; D call uncertain. Deletions cut 4 bases from V and 11 bases from J, with 24 bases between. Germline values: CDR1 SGHRS, CDR2 YFSETQ. This CDR3 is built from 15 residues. CDR3 residues: CASSPAPGQARVAFF. CDR3 nucleotide sequence: TGCGCCAGCAGCCCGGCCCCTGGGCAGGCCCGGGTGGCTTTCTTT.

This clonotype occurred many times. The J gene is TRBJ1-5, the V gene TRBV7-6; D call uncertain. The germline V and J ends were trimmed by 1 base and 0 bases, with 7 bases remaining between them. The germline CDR1 and CDR2 sequences are SGHVS and FNYEAQ. CDR3 length: 15 residues. Here the CDR3 reads CASSLGGNSNQPQHF. Written as DNA, the CDR3 is TGTGCCAGCAGCTTAGGGGGTAATAGCAATCAGCCCCAGCATTTT.